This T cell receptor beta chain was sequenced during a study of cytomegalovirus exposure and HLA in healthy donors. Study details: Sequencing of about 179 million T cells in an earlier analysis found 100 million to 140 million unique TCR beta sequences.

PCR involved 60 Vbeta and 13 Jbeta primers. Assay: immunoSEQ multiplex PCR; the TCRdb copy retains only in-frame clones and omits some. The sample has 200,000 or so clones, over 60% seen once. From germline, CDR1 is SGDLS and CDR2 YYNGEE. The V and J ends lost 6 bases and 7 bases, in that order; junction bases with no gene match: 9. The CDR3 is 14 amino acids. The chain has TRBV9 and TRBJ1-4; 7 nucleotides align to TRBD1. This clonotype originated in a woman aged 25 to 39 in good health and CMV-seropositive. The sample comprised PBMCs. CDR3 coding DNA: TGTGCCAGCACCAGGGGGAATGTGGGTGAAAAACTGTTTTTT. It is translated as CASTRGNVGEKLFF.